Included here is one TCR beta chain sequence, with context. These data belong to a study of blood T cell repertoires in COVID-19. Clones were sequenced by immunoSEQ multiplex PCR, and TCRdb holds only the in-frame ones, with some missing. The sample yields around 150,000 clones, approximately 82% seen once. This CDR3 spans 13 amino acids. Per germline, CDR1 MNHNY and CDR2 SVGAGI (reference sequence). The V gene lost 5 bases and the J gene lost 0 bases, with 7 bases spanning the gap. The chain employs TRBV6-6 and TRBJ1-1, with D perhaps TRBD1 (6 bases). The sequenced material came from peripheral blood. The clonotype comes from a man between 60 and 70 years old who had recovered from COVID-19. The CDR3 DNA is TGTGCCAGCAGTGGACAGCTGAACACTGAAGCTTTCTTT. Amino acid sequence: CASSGQLNTEAFF.